These 6 T cell receptor beta chains came from one sample sequenced in a study of cytomegalovirus exposure and HLA in healthy donors. PCR primers comprised 60 Vbeta and 13 Jbeta primers. Generated by immunoSEQ multiplex PCR, the TCRdb table keeps only in-frame clones and is missing some. The data show 90,000 to 120,000 clones, with 81% seen just once and 2% to 2.5% held by the top ten. The sample was PBMCs. The source is a young man in good health and CMV-seronegative.

Only a few counts were recorded for this clone. This chain uses TRBV4-1 with TRBJ2-6; 7 bases fit TRBD2. Germline loops: CDR1 MGHRA, CDR2 YSYEKL. The length of the CDR3 is 19 residues. The J segment lost 1 base and the V segment lost 2 bases, leaving 11 bases of the junction unmatched. CDR3 region: CASSQPGRGRQSGANVLTF. The CDR3 nucleotides read TGCGCCAGCAGCCAACCTGGGAGGGGAAGACAATCTGGGGCCAACGTCCTGACTTTC.

This chain connects TRBV10-1 to TRBJ1-1; maybe TRBD1 (5 bases). Germline V gene sequence: CDR1 WNHNN, CDR2 SYGVQD (reference sequence). This CDR3 comprises 13 residues. Trimming took 0 bases from V and 5 from J, leaving 7 bases between them. CDR3 sequence (DNA): TGCGCCAGCAGTGAGTCGGGGGGAACTGAAGCTTTCTTT. This sequence encodes CASSESGGTEAFF.

This clone was observed a single time. This chain connects TRBV14 to TRBJ2-1; tentatively, D is TRBD2 (5 bases). Germline-derived CDR1 and CDR2 are SGHDN and FVKESK. Trimming removed 0 bases at V and 5 bases at J, with 8 bases between. The CDR3 is made up of 14 amino acids. As DNA, the CDR3 is TGTGCCAGCAGCCAAGAGAAAGCGGACAATGAGCAGTTCTTC. This gives the protein CASSQEKADNEQFF.

The V and J genes are TRBV28 and TRBJ2-7, with 11 bases lining up with TRBD1. CDR1 MDHEN and CDR2 SYDVKM come from the germline V gene. The CDR3 length is 15 residues. The junction had 4 bases not matched to a gene; V was cut back by 5 bases and J by 1 base. CDR3 residues: CASSPGTGGSYEQYF. The CDR3 coding sequence is TGTGCCAGCAGTCCCGGGACAGGGGGGTCCTACGAGCAGTACTTC.

The J gene is TRBJ1-6, the V gene TRBV6-1, with TRBD1 matching 7 bases. Unmatched junction bases numbered 9, after V lost 6 bases and J lost 7 bases. CDR1 and CDR2 (germline): MNHNS, SASEGT. The CDR3 is 15 residues long. CDR3: CASRTRTGSNSPLHF. The CDR3 nucleotides read TGTGCCAGCAGGACCCGGACAGGATCCAATTCACCCCTCCACTTT.

This rearrangement joins TRBV5-6 to TRBJ2-2; TRBD2 agrees at 7 bases. Per germline, CDR1 SGHDT and CDR2 YYEEEE. V gave up 2 bases and J gave up 2 bases; unmatched junction bases: 15. This CDR3 has 19 residues. The CDR3, as DNA: TGTGCCAGCAGCTTATACTTGGGAGCGGGGCCGGTAAACACCGGGGAGCTGTTTTTT. Translating it yields CASSLYLGAGPVNTGELFF.